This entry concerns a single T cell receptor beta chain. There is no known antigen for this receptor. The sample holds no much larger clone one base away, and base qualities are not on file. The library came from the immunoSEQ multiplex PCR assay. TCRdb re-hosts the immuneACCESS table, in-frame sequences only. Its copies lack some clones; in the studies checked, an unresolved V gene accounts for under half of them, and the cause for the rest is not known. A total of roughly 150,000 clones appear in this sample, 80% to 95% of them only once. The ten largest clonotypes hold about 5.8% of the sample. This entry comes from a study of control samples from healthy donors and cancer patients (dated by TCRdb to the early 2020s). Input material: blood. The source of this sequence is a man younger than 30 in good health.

The bases read TGTGCCAGCAGCTCCGTTCCCCGAGCCGAGCAGTTCTTC. Its translation reads: CASSSVPRAEQFF. The chain is made from TRBV5-8 and TRBJ2-1; the D gene cannot be resolved reliably. The germline V gene sets CDR1 to SGHTS and CDR2 to YDEGEE. Trimming takes 3 bases from V and 10 bases from J, and the germline ends sit 14 bases apart. From cysteine to phenylalanine, the CDR3 is 13 amino acids long. The DNA shown is the 39-base CDR3, in frame from base 1.